Given below is one T cell receptor beta chain in context. Its cognate antigen is unknown. This record comes from a study of cytomegalovirus exposure and HLA in healthy donors. For the study at large: The 95 to 150 validation repertoires were produced on the same platform as the 550 to 700 repertoires of the first cohort. This was reported in a later analysis. Study findings and constraints: According to a later analysis, TCR clusters from the first cohort tended to co-occur in the roughly 110 validation repertoires. Cytomegalovirus association was assigned to about 150 TCR beta chains.

Assay: immunoSEQ multiplex PCR; the TCRdb copy retains only in-frame clones and omits some. The sample gives hundreds of thousands of clones, around 87% of which show up once; roughly 0.93% is in the top ten. The CDR3 runs to 17 residues. Losses at the gene ends were 0 bases for V and 0 bases for J; bases not matched to a gene: 5. Germline assignment: CDR1 SGDLS and CDR2 YYNGEE. This TCR came from a woman aged 18-29 years in good health and CMV-seronegative. Material: PBMCs. The chain carries TRBV9 and TRBJ1-2; 10 positions agree with TRBD1. The CDR3 region has the DNA TGTGCCAGCAGCGTAGGTCCGGGACAGGGGTCTAACTATGGCTACACCTTC. Translating gives CASSVGPGQGSNYGYTF.